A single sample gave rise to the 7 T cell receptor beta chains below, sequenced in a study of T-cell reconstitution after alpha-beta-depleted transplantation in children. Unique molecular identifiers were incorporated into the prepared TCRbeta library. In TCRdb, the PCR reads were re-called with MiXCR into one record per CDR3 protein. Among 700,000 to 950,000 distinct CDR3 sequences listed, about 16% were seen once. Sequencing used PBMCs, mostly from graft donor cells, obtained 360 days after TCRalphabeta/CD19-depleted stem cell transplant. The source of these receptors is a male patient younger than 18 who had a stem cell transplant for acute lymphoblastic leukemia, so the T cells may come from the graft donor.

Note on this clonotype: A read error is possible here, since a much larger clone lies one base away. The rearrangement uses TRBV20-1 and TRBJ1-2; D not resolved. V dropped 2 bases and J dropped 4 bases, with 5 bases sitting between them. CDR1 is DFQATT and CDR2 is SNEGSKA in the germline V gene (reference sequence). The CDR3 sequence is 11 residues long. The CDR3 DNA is TGCAGTGCTAGACCTTTCTATGGCTACACCTTC. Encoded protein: CSARPFYGYTF.

The CDR3 DNA follows: TGTGCCAGCAGCTTAGGCTGGGCAGGGGGCGACTATGGCTACACCTTC. Translating it yields CASSLGWAGGDYGYTF. V gene TRBV7-9 combines with J gene TRBJ1-2; 8 nucleotides align to TRBD1. With 1 base clipped from V and 3 bases from J, the junction kept 7 bases outside the gene matches. This CDR3 spans 16 amino acids. CDR1 is SEHNR and CDR2 is FQNEAQ in the germline V gene (reference sequence).

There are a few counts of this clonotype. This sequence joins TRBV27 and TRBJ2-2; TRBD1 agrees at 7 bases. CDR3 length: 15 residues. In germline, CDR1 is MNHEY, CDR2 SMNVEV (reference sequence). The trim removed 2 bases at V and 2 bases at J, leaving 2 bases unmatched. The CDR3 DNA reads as TGTGCCAGCAGTTTAAGGGGGCATAACACCGGGGAGCTGTTTTTT. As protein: CASSLRGHNTGELFF.

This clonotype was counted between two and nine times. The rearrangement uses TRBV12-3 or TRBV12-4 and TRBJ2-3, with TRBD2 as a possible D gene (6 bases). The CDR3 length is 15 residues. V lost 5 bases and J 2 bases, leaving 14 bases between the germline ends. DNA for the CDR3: TGTGCCAGCAGTCCCCGGGACTTCGCCACAGATACGCAGTATTTT. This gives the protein CASSPRDFATDTQYF.

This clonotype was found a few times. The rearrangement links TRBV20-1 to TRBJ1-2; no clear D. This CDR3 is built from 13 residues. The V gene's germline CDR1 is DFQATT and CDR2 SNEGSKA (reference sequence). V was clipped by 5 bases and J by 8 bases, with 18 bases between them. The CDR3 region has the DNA TGCAGTGCTGTGGGCAGTCCAACAGTGGGCTACACCTTC. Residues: CSAVGSPTVGYTF.

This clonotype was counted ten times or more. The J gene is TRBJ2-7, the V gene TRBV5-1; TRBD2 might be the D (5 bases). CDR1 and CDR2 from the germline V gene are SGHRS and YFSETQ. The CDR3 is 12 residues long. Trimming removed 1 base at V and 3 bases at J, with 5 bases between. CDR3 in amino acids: CASSLRDYEQYF. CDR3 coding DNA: TGCGCCAGCAGCTTGCGGGACTACGAGCAGTACTTC.

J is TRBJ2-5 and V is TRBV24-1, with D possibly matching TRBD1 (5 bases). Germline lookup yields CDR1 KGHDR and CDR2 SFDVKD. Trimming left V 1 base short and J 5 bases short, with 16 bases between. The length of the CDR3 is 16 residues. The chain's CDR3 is CATSDFRQSIGETQYF. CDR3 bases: TGTGCCACCAGTGATTTTCGACAGTCGATCGGGGAGACCCAGTACTTC.